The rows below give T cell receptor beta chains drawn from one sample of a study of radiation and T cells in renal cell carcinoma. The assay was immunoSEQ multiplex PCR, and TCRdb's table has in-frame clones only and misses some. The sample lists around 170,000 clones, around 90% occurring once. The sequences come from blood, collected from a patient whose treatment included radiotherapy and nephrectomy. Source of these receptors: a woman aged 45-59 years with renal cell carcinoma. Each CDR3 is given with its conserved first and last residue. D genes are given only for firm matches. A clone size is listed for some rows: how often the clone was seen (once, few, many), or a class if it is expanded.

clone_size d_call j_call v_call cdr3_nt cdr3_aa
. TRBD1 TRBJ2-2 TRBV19 TGTGCCAGTATCGGGACAGCGAACACCGGGGAGCTGTTTTTT CASIGTANTGELFF
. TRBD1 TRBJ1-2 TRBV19 TGTGCCAGCGAATTGACAGGGGGCTGGTATGGCTACACCTTC CASELTGGWYGYTF
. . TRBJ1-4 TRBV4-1 TGCGCCAGCAGCCAAGATCCGGCCGGGGAAGGCCCGCAGGAACTGTTTTTT CASSQDPAGEGPQELFF
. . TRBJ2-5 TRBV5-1 TGCGCCAGCAGACCTACGGAGGGTCGCTCGGAGACCCAGTACTTC CASRPTEGRSETQYF
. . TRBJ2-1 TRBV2 TGTGCCAGCAGTTACAGGGCCAATGAGCAGTTCTTC CASSYRANEQFF
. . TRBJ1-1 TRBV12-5 TGTGCTAGTGGTTCGGACATCCCAAACACTGAAGCTTTCTTT CASGSDIPNTEAFF
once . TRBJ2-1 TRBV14 TGTGCCAGCAGCCAAGACCTCCGGACGGTGGCGTCCCTTCGCAATGAGCAGTTCTTC CASSQDLRTVASLRNEQFF
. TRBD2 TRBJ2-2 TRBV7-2 TGTGCCAGCAGCTCGCAGCCCCTAGCGGGGCCCGGGGAGCTGTTTTTT CASSSQPLAGPGELFF
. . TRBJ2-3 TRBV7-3 TGTGCCAGCAGCCTAAGCCCGGGAACAGATACGCAGTATTTT CASSLSPGTDTQYF
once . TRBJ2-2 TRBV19 TGTGCCAGTAGTTCCACCTCCCGCGGGGAGCTGTTTTTT CASSSTSRGELFF
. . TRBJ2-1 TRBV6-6 TGTGCCAGCAGTTACTCGTCGCTGCATGAGCAGTTCTTC CASSYSSLHEQFF
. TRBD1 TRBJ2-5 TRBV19 TGTGCCAGTAGTAAACAGGGGGCAACGATAGCGGCAGGAGAGACCCAGTACTTC CASSKQGATIAAGETQYF
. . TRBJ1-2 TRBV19 TGTGCCAGTAGGCCACAGAGTCGAGGCTATGGCTACACCTTC CASRPQSRGYGYTF
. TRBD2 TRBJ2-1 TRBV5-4 TGTGCCAGCAGCTGGGGACTAGCGGGGGGATACAATGAGCAGTTCTTC CASSWGLAGGYNEQFF
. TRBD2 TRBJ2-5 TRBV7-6 TGTGCCAGCAGCCGCGGGGGTTTACGCGAGACCCAGTACTTC CASSRGGLRETQYF
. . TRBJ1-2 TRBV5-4 TGTGCCAGCAGCACAAACTATGGCTACACCTTC CASSTNYGYTF
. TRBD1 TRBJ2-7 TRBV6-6 TGTGCCAGCAGTTACCCAGGACAGGGGGGCTACGAGCAGTACTTC CASSYPGQGGYEQYF
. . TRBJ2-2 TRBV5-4 TGTGCCAGCAGCTTGGCTCTAGCGAGTGACACCGGGGAGCTGTTTTTT CASSLALASDTGELFF
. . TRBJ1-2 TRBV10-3 TGTGCCATCAGTGAGGGAATTGAACCCTATGGCTACACCTTC CAISEGIEPYGYTF
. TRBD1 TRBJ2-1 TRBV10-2 TGCGCCAGCAGTGAACGGACAGGGGGAAGCAATGAGCAGTTCTTC CASSERTGGSNEQFF
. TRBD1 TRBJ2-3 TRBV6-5 TGTGCCAGCAGTTACGTCGGGACAGGGGTCGATACGCAGTATTTT CASSYVGTGVDTQYF
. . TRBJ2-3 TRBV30 TGTGCCTGGAGTAGGCAGTCGGATACGCAGTATTTT CAWSRQSDTQYF
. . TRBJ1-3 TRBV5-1 TGCGCCAGCAGCTCCTCAGAGTCACAGAGACCCGGAAACACCATATATTTT CASSSSESQRPGNTIYF
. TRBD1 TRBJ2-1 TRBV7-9 TGTGCCAGCAGCTTCGCAGGCGTTAGGGACAGGGGTTACAATGAGCAGTTCTTC CASSFAGVRDRGYNEQFF
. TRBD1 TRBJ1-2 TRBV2 TGTGCCGGGGGGGACAGCTACTATGGCTACACCTTC CAGGDSYYGYTF
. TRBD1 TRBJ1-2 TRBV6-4 TGTGCCAGCAGTGACGGACAGGGCGGAGGCTACACCTTC CASSDGQGGGYTF
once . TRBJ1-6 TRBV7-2 TGTGCCAGCGAAAAGATAGCATCTAGGATGAATAATTCACCCCTCCACTTT CASEKIASRMNNSPLHF
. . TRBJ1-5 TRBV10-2 TGCGCCAGTACCCCGGCGGGCGGCAATCAGCCCCAGCATTTT CASTPAGGNQPQHF
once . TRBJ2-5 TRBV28 TGTGCCAGTCTTGGATCCGTGCTAGAGACCCAGTACTTC CASLGSVLETQYF
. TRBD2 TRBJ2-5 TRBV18 TGTGCCAGCTCACCAGTGCGCGGGGGGGCCCAAGAGACCCAGTACTTC CASSPVRGGAQETQYF
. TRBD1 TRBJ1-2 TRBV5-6 TGTGCCAGCAGCTTGGTAGGGACAGGGGGCTATGGCTACACCTTC CASSLVGTGGYGYTF